Listed below are T cell receptor beta chains from one sample, sequenced in a study of blood T cell repertoires in COVID-19. Sequencing was performed with immunoSEQ multiplex PCR; in TCRdb, only in-frame clones are kept and a portion is missing. The sample contains some 200,000 clones, roughly four fifths of which appear only once. The sequenced sample consisted of peripheral blood. The receptors derive from a woman in her 40s with acute or convalescent COVID-19. The CDR3 runs from the conserved cysteine through the conserved F or W. Fields, in order: clone size, D gene, CDR3 length, J gene, V gene, CDR3 DNA, CDR3 protein. The D gene is left open where the match is weak. Expanded clones get a size class; other rows say once, few or many, or leave the size out.

abundance: -; d_gene: -; len: 18; j_gene: TRBJ2-1; v_gene: TRBV24-1; CDR3nt: TGTGCCACCAGTGTCCGACCGAGTGGCGGGGCACTAACCGATGAGCAGTTCTTC; CDR3aa: CATSVRPSGGALTDEQFF
abundance: many; d_gene: TRBD1; len: 15; j_gene: TRBJ2-7; v_gene: TRBV2; CDR3nt: TGTGCCAGCAGCGGGAACCGGGACAGGGGCTACGAGCAGTACTTC; CDR3aa: CASSGNRDRGYEQYF
abundance: -; d_gene: -; len: 15; j_gene: TRBJ1-5; v_gene: TRBV5-5; CDR3nt: TGTGCCAGCAGCTACGGAGGGGCTAGCAATCAGCCCCAGCATTTT; CDR3aa: CASSYGGASNQPQHF
abundance: -; d_gene: -; len: 16; j_gene: TRBJ2-7; v_gene: TRBV7-2; CDR3nt: TGTGCCAGCAGCTCTACCTCCGGGACACCTCGCTACGAGCAGTACTTC; CDR3aa: CASSSTSGTPRYEQYF
abundance: -; d_gene: TRBD2; len: 12; j_gene: TRBJ2-1; v_gene: TRBV6-4; CDR3nt: TGTGCCTCACGGGGGGGGGCGAATGAGCAGTTCTTC; CDR3aa: CASRGGANEQFF
abundance: -; d_gene: -; len: 14; j_gene: TRBJ1-2; v_gene: TRBV6-5; CDR3nt: TGTGCCAGCAGTTCCGGGGATCGTAGCTATGGCTACACCTTC; CDR3aa: CASSSGDRSYGYTF
abundance: -; d_gene: -; len: 16; j_gene: TRBJ2-3; v_gene: TRBV5-1; CDR3nt: TGCGCCAGCAGCTTGGAGGCAGGGGGGAGTAGGAATACGCAGTATTTT; CDR3aa: CASSLEAGGSRNTQYF
abundance: once; d_gene: -; len: 15; j_gene: TRBJ1-5; v_gene: TRBV20-1; CDR3nt: TGCAGTGCTAGTGCTGGGACAACGACTAATCAGCCCCAGCATTTT; CDR3aa: CSASAGTTTNQPQHF
abundance: -; d_gene: TRBD2; len: 18; j_gene: TRBJ2-1; v_gene: TRBV27; CDR3nt: TGTGCCAGCAGTTTTTCCCGACTAGCGGCCCCCCTTTACAATGAGCAGTTCTTC; CDR3aa: CASSFSRLAAPLYNEQFF
abundance: -; d_gene: -; len: 15; j_gene: TRBJ2-5; v_gene: TRBV2; CDR3nt: TGTGCCAGCACTGTGGAGGGGGGGGCCCAAGAGACCCAGTACTTC; CDR3aa: CASTVEGGAQETQYF
abundance: -; d_gene: TRBD2; len: 12; j_gene: TRBJ2-1; v_gene: TRBV7-2; CDR3nt: TGTGCCAGCAGCGCCGAGCGGGGTGAGCAGTTCTTC; CDR3aa: CASSAERGEQFF
abundance: few; d_gene: -; len: 12; j_gene: TRBJ1-5; v_gene: TRBV28; CDR3nt: TGTGCCAGCTTGAGTAGCAATCAGCCCCAGCATTTT; CDR3aa: CASLSSNQPQHF
abundance: -; d_gene: TRBD2; len: 16; j_gene: TRBJ2-2; v_gene: TRBV10-3; CDR3nt: TGTGGGAGTAGCGGGGGAAAAGTCAGTCCGGACGGGGAGCTGTTTTTT; CDR3aa: CGSSGGKVSPDGELFF
abundance: -; d_gene: -; len: 14; j_gene: TRBJ1-2; v_gene: TRBV7-9; CDR3nt: TGTGCCAGCAGCCCGAGGACAGCCCACTATGGCTACACCTTC; CDR3aa: CASSPRTAHYGYTF
abundance: once; d_gene: TRBD1; len: 13; j_gene: TRBJ1-1; v_gene: TRBV28; CDR3nt: TGTGCCGGAAGGACAGGGGTGAACACTGAAGCTTTCTTT; CDR3aa: CAGRTGVNTEAFF
abundance: -; d_gene: -; len: 13; j_gene: TRBJ2-1; v_gene: TRBV11-2; CDR3nt: TGTGCCAGCGGTCGGCAGGGTTATGGTGAGCAGTTCTTC; CDR3aa: CASGRQGYGEQFF
abundance: -; d_gene: -; len: 15; j_gene: TRBJ2-7; v_gene: TRBV6-5; CDR3nt: TGTGCCAGCAGTTACGCGGCCGTACCTTCCTACGAGCAGTACTTC; CDR3aa: CASSYAAVPSYEQYF
abundance: -; d_gene: TRBD1; len: 14; j_gene: TRBJ1-6; v_gene: TRBV30; CDR3nt: TGTGCCTGGAGCCCGGGACAGGGGGCATCACCCCTCCACTTT; CDR3aa: CAWSPGQGASPLHF
abundance: -; d_gene: -; len: 13; j_gene: TRBJ1-1; v_gene: TRBV5-1; CDR3nt: TGCGCCAGCAGCTTGCGGCAGGGGATCGCCGGGTTCTTT; CDR3aa: CASSLRQGIAGFF
abundance: -; d_gene: TRBD1; len: 18; j_gene: TRBJ1-5; v_gene: TRBV24-1; CDR3nt: TGTGCCACCAGTGATTGGGGGACAGGGATTGAGGGCAATCAGCCCCAGCATTTT; CDR3aa: CATSDWGTGIEGNQPQHF
abundance: -; d_gene: TRBD1; len: 15; j_gene: TRBJ1-1; v_gene: TRBV3-1/TRBV3-2; CDR3nt: TGTGCCAGCAGCCCCCGGGACAGGAGTTACACTGAAGCTTTCTTT; CDR3aa: CASSPRDRSYTEAFF
abundance: -; d_gene: TRBD1; len: 15; j_gene: TRBJ1-2; v_gene: TRBV7-2; CDR3nt: TGTGCCAGCAGCCCTACCCCCGGGACAGGCTATGGCTACACCTTC; CDR3aa: CASSPTPGTGYGYTF
abundance: -; d_gene: -; len: 14; j_gene: TRBJ1-1; v_gene: TRBV28; CDR3nt: TGTGCCAGCAGCTTCGACAGTCGGAACACTGAAGCTTTCTTT; CDR3aa: CASSFDSRNTEAFF
abundance: -; d_gene: -; len: 15; j_gene: TRBJ2-2; v_gene: TRBV5-5; CDR3nt: TGTGCCAGCAGCCCAGGGGGGCCGAACACCGGGGAGCTGTTTTTT; CDR3aa: CASSPGGPNTGELFF
abundance: once; d_gene: -; len: 13; j_gene: TRBJ2-3; v_gene: TRBV3-1/TRBV3-2; CDR3nt: TGTGCCAGCAGCGTCCGGGGCACAGATACGCAGTATTTT; CDR3aa: CASSVRGTDTQYF
abundance: -; d_gene: -; len: 15; j_gene: TRBJ2-3; v_gene: TRBV6-5; CDR3nt: TGTGCCAGCAGACACCCGACAGCTAGCACAGATACGCAGTATTTT; CDR3aa: CASRHPTASTDTQYF